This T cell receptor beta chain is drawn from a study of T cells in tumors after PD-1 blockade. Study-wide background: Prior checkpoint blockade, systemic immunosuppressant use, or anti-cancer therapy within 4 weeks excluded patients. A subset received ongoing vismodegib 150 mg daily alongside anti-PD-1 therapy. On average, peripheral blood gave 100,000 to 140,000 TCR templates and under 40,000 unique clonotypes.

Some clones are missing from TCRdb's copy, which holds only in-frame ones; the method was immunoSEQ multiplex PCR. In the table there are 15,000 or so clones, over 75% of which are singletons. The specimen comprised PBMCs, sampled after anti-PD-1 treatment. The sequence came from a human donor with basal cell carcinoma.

CDR3 bases: TGTGCCAGCAGCAAGATTAGCGGAGCCTACAATGAGCAGTTCTTC. Translated: CASSKISGAYNEQFF. The V call is TRBV28, the J call TRBJ2-1; possible D gene TRBD2, 6 bases. The CDR3 has 15 residues. CDR1 MDHEN and CDR2 SYDVKM come from the germline V gene. Between the trimmed V and J ends, which lost 6 bases and 2 bases, there was a span of 14 bases.